A selection of T cell receptor beta chains follows, all from one sample in a study of T cells in tumors and immune-related adverse events. Data came from immunoSEQ multiplex PCR; TCRdb stores just in-frame clones and leaves some out. Here the sample spans roughly 5,100 clones, around 60% being singletons. The starting material was gut tissue, obtained from a patient treated with anti-PD-1 therapy. The receptors derive from a female donor with metastatic renal cell carcinoma. CDR3s include the opening cysteine and the closing phenylalanine or tryptophan. The D gene is left open where the match is weak. Clone size is given for some rows only: seen once, a few or many times, or a class if the clone is expanded.

j_call d_call clone_size v_call cdr3_nt cdr3_aa
TRBJ2-3 TRBD2 few TRBV5-4 TGTGCCAGCAGGTCAGCGGGGGGCCGCACAGATACGCAGTATTTT CASRSAGGRTDTQYF
TRBJ2-3 . . TRBV6-6 TGTGCCAGCAGAAGTCAGGGATCCGGTACAGATACGCAGTATTTT CASRSQGSGTDTQYF
TRBJ2-1 TRBD2 . TRBV7-2 TGTGCCAGCAGCTTAGGGTTTAGCGGGGGGTCCTACAATGAGCAGTTCTTC CASSLGFSGGSYNEQFF
TRBJ1-1 . . TRBV11-2 TGTGCCAGCAGCTTAGGGCTGGGGGGGCGATTGAACACTGAAGCTTTCTTT CASSLGLGGRLNTEAFF
TRBJ2-5 . . TRBV7-2 TGTGCCAGCAGCTTATTCCCGACACAAGAGACCCAGTACTTC CASSLFPTQETQYF
TRBJ1-4 . . TRBV7-9 TGTGCCATCACCCCAGCCCCGGGGGGAGAGAATGAAAAACTGTTTTTT CAITPAPGGENEKLFF
TRBJ2-1 TRBD2 . TRBV6-6 TGTGCCAGCAGCCGAGCGGGGGGGGAATACAATGAGCAGTTCTTC CASSRAGGEYNEQFF
TRBJ2-3 . . TRBV10-3 TGTGCCATCAGTCAACAGGTCGATCGTTTCGATACGCAGTATTTT CAISQQVDRFDTQYF
TRBJ1-1 TRBD1 . TRBV5-1 TGCGCCAGCAGCTGGGGGACAGGGGTGGGACTGGACACTGAAGCTTTCTTT CASSWGTGVGLDTEAFF
TRBJ2-1 TRBD2 few TRBV11-3 TGTGCCAGCAGCTCCTTCCCCGGGACTAGCGACGGTGAGCAGTTCTTC CASSSFPGTSDGEQFF
TRBJ2-7 TRBD2 . TRBV28 TGTGCCAGCAGTGTGCGGGAGGTGTCCTACGAGCAGTACTTC CASSVREVSYEQYF
TRBJ2-3 . . TRBV7-1 TGTGCCAGCAGCCCCAGGGGATCCGCAGATACGCAGTATTTT CASSPRGSADTQYF
TRBJ2-5 TRBD2 once TRBV11-3 TGTGCCAGCAGCTTACTCGGACTAGCGGGGGAGACCCAGTACTTC CASSLLGLAGETQYF
TRBJ2-7 TRBD2 few TRBV6-5 TGTGCCAGCAGTTCCGCCGGGACTAGCGGATACGAGCAGTACTTC CASSSAGTSGYEQYF
TRBJ2-1 TRBD2 . TRBV27 TGTGCCAGCAGTTTACGGGGGTGGGAGGGTAACAATGAGCAGTTCTTC CASSLRGWEGNNEQFF
TRBJ2-7 TRBD2 . TRBV19 TGTGCCAGTAGGCAGACTAGCGGGTTCCATTACGAGCAGTACTTC CASRQTSGFHYEQYF
TRBJ2-2 . . TRBV6-6 TGTGCCAGCAGTTACGGCGGGACGAACACCGGGGAGCTGTTTTTT CASSYGGTNTGELFF
TRBJ2-3 . . TRBV12-2 TGTGCAAGTCGCTTAGGGCGGTCACGTACGCAGTATTTT CASRLGRSRTQYF
TRBJ2-5 TRBD1 . TRBV11-2 TGTGCCAGCAGCTTAGACAGGGGGCGAGAGACCCAGTACTTC CASSLDRGRETQYF
TRBJ1-6 . once TRBV2 TGTGCCAGCAGGGTCGGACGGTATAATTCACCCCTCCACTTT CASRVGRYNSPLHF
TRBJ1-2 . . TRBV11-2 TGTGCCAGCAGCTCCGGACCGGGACTTGTTAACTATGGCTACACCTTC CASSSGPGLVNYGYTF
TRBJ1-1 TRBD1 . TRBV5-1 TGCGCCAGCGGGGGGACAGGGGGCGAGACTGAAGCTTTCTTT CASGGTGGETEAFF
TRBJ2-5 TRBD1 few TRBV19 TGTGCCAGTAGTGAGACAGGGGGAGGAGAGACCCAGTACTTC CASSETGGGETQYF
TRBJ1-5 . few TRBV6-6 TGTGCCAGCAGTCTACAAGACTATCAGCCCCAGCATTTT CASSLQDYQPQHF
TRBJ1-1 TRBD1 . TRBV5-1 TGCGCCAGCAGCTTGAGCGTGGGACAGGGGAACACTGAAGCTTTCTTT CASSLSVGQGNTEAFF
TRBJ1-1 . few TRBV7-8 TGTGCCAGCAGCTTAGGGACAGAGGTCGAAGCTTTCTTT CASSLGTEVEAFF
TRBJ2-5 . . TRBV14 TGTGCCAGCAGCCAAGCGGAAGAGACCCAGTACTTC CASSQAEETQYF
TRBJ2-1 . . TRBV19 TGTGCCAGTAGTATGCCGGGTCCCTACAATGAGCAGTTCTTC CASSMPGPYNEQFF
TRBJ2-6 . . TRBV25-1 TGTGCCAGCAGTCCCCCGTTGGCTGGGGCCAACGTCCTGACTTTC CASSPPLAGANVLTF
TRBJ1-1 . . TRBV10-3 TGTGCCATCAGTGGGATAGGGCGCGACACTGAAGCTTTCTTT CAISGIGRDTEAFF
TRBJ2-1 . . TRBV1 TGCACCAGCATACATCTTAGCCGCGACTCCTACAATGAGCAGTTCTTC CTSIHLSRDSYNEQFF
TRBJ2-7 . . TRBV9 TGTGCCAGCAGCGTCAGAGACCAGGTGGGCTCCGAGCAGTACTTC CASSVRDQVGSEQYF
TRBJ2-2 TRBD2 once TRBV7-7 TGTGCTAGCAGCACAGAGCTCCGTTCGGCGGGAGCCGGGGAGCTGTTTTTT CASSTELRSAGAGELFF
TRBJ2-6 TRBD2 . TRBV4-2 TGTGCCAGCAGCCAAGAGTTGCTAGCGGGGGGCTTGATCTCTGGGGCCAACGTCCTGACTTTC CASSQELLAGGLISGANVLTF
TRBJ2-4 TRBD2 . TRBV5-1 TGCGCCAGCAGCGGGGGGACTAGCGGGAGTGGGAAAAACATTCAGTACTTC CASSGGTSGSGKNIQYF
TRBJ1-5 TRBD1 . TRBV6-1 TGTGCCAGCTCGACAGGGGGCGGAAATCAGCCCCAGCATTTT CASSTGGGNQPQHF
TRBJ2-1 . . TRBV10-2 TGCGCCAGCAGTCGGTACAATGAGCAGTTCTTC CASSRYNEQFF
TRBJ2-7 . . TRBV19 TGTGCCAGTAGTTCCAGCGGGCGCTACGAGCAGTACTTC CASSSSGRYEQYF
TRBJ1-1 . . TRBV2 TGTGCCAGCAGTGAATTGGAGAACACTGAAGCTTTCTTT CASSELENTEAFF
TRBJ2-2 TRBD1 few TRBV6-6 TGTGCCAGCAGTTACCAGGGACAGGGAGACACCGGGGAGCTGTTTTTT CASSYQGQGDTGELFF